What follows are 3 T cell receptor beta chains derived from one specimen sequenced in a study of siplizumab effects on memory and regulatory T cells. Here immunoSEQ multiplex PCR was the method, and the copy in TCRdb shows in-frame clones only, minus some. The sample lists approximately 110,000 clones; approximately 94% were seen once. Sequencing input: CD4+ T cells sorted from blood. All receptors derive from a human donor in good health.

The rearrangement links TRBV19 to TRBJ2-2; D is possibly TRBD1 or TRBD2 (6 bases each). The CDR3 sequence is 15 residues long. V lost 7 bases to trimming and J lost 4 bases, with 16 bases between them. CDR1 LNHDA and CDR2 SQIVND come from the germline V gene (reference sequence). The CDR3 DNA sequence: TGTGCCAGTAATCGGGGCAGGGGAGGCACCGGGGAGCTGTTTTTT. It translates to CASNRGRGGTGELFF.

The V call is TRBV6-1, the J call TRBJ2-7; the D gene is possibly TRBD1 (6 bases). This CDR3 has 15 amino acids. The germline V and J ends were trimmed by 10 bases and 2 bases, with 21 bases remaining between them. Per the germline V gene, CDR1 is MNHNS and CDR2 is SASEGT. CDR3 coding DNA: TGTGCCACCCGGGATTGGGGCAGGGGCGCCTACGAGCAGTACTTC. Amino acids: CATRDWGRGAYEQYF.

The chain recombines TRBV9 with TRBJ2-3; D not certain. Per the germline V gene, CDR1 is SGDLS and CDR2 is YYNGEE. The CDR3 extends over 14 amino acids. V lost 2 bases to trimming and J lost 4 bases, with 11 bases between them. The DNA of the CDR3 is TGTGCCAGCAGCGTTACGGTGACGGCAGATACGCAGTATTTT. Translated, it gives CASSVTVTADTQYF.